Below, 4 T cell receptor beta chains from the same sample are listed, as sequenced in a study of cytomegalovirus exposure and HLA in healthy donors. The PCR employed 60 Vbeta primers together with 13 Jbeta primers. The assay was immunoSEQ multiplex PCR, and TCRdb's table has in-frame clones only and misses some. The sample holds roughly 100,000 clones, about 69% seen once. Sequencing input: PBMCs. The receptor source for this set is a man aged 35 to 55 in good health and CMV-seronegative.

V is TRBV6-5 and J is TRBJ2-7; 8 bases fit TRBD2. Germline V CDR1 and CDR2: MNHEY, SVGAGI. The CDR3 sequence is 14 residues long. The J segment lost 3 bases and the V segment lost 2 bases, leaving 3 bases of the junction unmatched. The CDR3 DNA reads TGTGCCAGCAGTTACCAAGCGGGAGTCTACGAGCAGTACTTC. This gives the protein CASSYQAGVYEQYF.

The chain joins TRBV9 to TRBJ2-2; TRBD2 aligns across 10 bases. Germline CDR1 reads SGDLS; CDR2 reads YYNGEE. The ends lost 3 bases at V and 6 bases at J; junction bases unmatched: 5. The CDR3 has 15 amino acids. The CDR3 DNA sequence: TGTGCCAGCAGCGCCGGGACTAGCGTGTCCGGGGAGCTGTTTTTT. This gives the protein CASSAGTSVSGELFF.

V is TRBV12-2 and J is TRBJ2-3; no check of the table's D call, TRBD1, against the DNA was made. TRBV12-2 is given as a pseudogene. The CDR3 is made up of 17 amino acids. As DNA, the CDR3 is TGTGCAAGTCGCTTACCTATCAGGGCCGCGACCACAGATACGCAGTATTTT. Its protein product is CASRLPIRAATTDTQYF.

This clone was observed a handful of times. This chain connects TRBV11-3 to TRBJ2-1; 13 bases align to TRBD2. Germline values: CDR1 SGHNT, CDR2 YENEEA. This CDR3 comprises 16 residues. Trimming cost V 5 bases and J 5 bases; bases outside gene matches: 6. This CDR3 reads CASSPPGLAGDNEQFF. In DNA form, the CDR3 reads TGTGCCAGCAGCCCCCCCGGACTAGCGGGGGACAATGAGCAGTTCTTC.